The clone carrying this T cell receptor (beta chain) was detected once. These data belong to a study of blood T cell repertoires in COVID-19. Study-wide background: Whether acute or convalescent, the COVID-19 samples came from the United States, Italy and Spain.

Germline V gene data show CDR1 as SGHNT and CDR2 as YYREEE (reference sequence). The CDR3 length is 13 residues. V was cut by 0 bases and J by 8 bases, with 11 bases left in between. Cohort assignment relied on participant-reported clinical history. Libraries were prepared by immunoSEQ multiplex PCR; TCRdb keeps only in-frame clonotypes and omits some of them. The sample shows roughly 250,000 clones, about 91% of them seen only once. The V gene is TRBV5-4, the J gene TRBJ1-2; D unresolved. The receptor was derived from a human donor in a cohort exposed to, infected with or recovered from COVID-19 (not recorded which). The donor label of this sample is uncertain. What was sequenced was PBMCs or T cells enriched from blood (not recorded which). The CDR3 region is CASSLEPAGGYTF. The CDR3 DNA reads TGTGCCAGCAGCTTGGAACCTGCGGGAGGCTACACCTTC.